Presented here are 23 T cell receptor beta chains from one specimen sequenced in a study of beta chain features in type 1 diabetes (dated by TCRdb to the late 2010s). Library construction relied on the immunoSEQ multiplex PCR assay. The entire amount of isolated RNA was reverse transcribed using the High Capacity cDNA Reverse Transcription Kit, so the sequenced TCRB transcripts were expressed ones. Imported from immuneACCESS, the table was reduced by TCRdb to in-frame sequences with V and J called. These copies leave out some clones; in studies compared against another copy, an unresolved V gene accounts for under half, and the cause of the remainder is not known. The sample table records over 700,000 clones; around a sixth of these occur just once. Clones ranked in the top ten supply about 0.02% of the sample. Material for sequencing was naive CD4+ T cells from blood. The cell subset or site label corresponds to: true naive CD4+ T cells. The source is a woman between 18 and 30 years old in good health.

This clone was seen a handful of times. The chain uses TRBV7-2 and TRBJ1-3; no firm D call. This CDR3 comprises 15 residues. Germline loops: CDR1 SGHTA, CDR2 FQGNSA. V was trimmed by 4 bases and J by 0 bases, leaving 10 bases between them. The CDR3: CASSYGLTSGNTIYF. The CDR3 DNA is TGTGCCAGCAGCTATGGACTGACCTCTGGAAACACCATATATTTT.

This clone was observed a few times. The CDR3 region has the DNA TGTGCCAGCAGACTAGGGTGGGAAGCTTTCTTT. It yields the protein CASRLGWEAFF. The genes are TRBV28 and TRBJ1-1; D is ambiguous. The CDR3 loop spans 11 amino acids. V shed 6 bases and J shed 8 bases, with 10 bases lying between them. In germline, CDR1 is MDHEN, CDR2 SYDVKM.

The DNA of the CDR3 is TGTGCCAGCAGCTTAGGACTAGCGGGGTACCTGGAGACCCAGTACTTC. This translates into CASSLGLAGYLETQYF. The gene calls are TRBV7-9 and TRBJ2-5, with 11 bases identical to TRBD2. The CDR3 extends over 16 amino acids. Germline V gene sequence: CDR1 SEHNR, CDR2 FQNEAQ (reference sequence). Trimming cost V 1 base and J 5 bases; bases outside gene matches: 6.

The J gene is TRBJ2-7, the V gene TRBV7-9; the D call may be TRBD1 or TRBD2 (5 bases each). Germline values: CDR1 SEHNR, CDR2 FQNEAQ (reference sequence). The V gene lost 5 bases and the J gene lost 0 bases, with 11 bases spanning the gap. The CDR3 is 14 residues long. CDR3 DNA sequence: TGTGCCAGCAGCCTTCGGGACCGCTCCTACGAGCAGTACTTC. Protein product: CASSLRDRSYEQYF.

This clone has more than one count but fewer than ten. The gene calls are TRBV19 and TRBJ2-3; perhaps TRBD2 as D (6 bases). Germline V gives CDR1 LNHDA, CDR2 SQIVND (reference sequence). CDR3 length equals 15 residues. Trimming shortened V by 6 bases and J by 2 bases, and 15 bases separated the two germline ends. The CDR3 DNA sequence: TGTGCCAGTAGGCCCGCCTGGGGACTCACAGATACGCAGTATTTT. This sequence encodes CASRPAWGLTDTQYF.

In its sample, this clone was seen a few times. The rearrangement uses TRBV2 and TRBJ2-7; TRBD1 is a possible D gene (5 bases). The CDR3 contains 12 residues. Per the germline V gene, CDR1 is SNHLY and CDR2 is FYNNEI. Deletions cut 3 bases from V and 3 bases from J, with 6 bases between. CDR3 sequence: CASSDDSYEQYF. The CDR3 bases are TGTGCCAGCAGTGACGACAGCTACGAGCAGTACTTC.

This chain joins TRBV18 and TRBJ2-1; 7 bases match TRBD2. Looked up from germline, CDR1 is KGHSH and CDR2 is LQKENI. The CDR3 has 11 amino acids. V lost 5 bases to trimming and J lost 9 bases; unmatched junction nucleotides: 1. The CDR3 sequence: CASSGGGEQFF. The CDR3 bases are TGTGCCAGCTCAGGCGGGGGTGAGCAGTTCTTC.

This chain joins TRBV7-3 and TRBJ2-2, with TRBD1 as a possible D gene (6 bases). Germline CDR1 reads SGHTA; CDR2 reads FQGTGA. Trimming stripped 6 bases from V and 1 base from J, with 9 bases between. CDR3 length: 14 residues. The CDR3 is CASRKQGNTGELFF. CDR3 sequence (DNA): TGTGCCAGCAGAAAACAGGGGAACACCGGGGAGCTGTTTTTT.

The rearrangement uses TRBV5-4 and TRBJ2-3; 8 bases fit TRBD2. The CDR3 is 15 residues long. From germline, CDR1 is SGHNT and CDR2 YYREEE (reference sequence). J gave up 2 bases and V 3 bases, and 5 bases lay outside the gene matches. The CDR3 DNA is TGTGCCAGCAGCTCAATACTAGCGGACACAGATACGCAGTATTTT. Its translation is CASSSILADTDTQYF.

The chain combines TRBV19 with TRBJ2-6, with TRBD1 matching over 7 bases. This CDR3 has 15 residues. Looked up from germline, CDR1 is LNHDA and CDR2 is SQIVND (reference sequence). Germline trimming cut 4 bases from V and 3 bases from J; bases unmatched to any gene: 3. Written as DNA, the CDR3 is TGTGCCAGTAGTAACACAGGGGTTGGGGCCAACGTCCTGACTTTC. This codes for CASSNTGVGANVLTF. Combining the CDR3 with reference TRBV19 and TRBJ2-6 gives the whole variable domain DGGITQSPKYLFRKEGQNVTLSCEQNLNHDAMYWYRQDPGQGLRLIYYSQIVNDFQKGDIAEGYSVSREKKESFPLTVTSAQKNPTAFYLCASSNTGVGANVLTFGAGSRLTVL.

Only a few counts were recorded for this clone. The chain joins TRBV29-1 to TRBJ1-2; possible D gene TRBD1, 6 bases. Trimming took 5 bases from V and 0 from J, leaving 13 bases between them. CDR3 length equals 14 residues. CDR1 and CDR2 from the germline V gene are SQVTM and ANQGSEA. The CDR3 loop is CSVLGQRTNYGYTF. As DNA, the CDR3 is TGCAGCGTTCTTGGACAGAGAACTAACTATGGCTACACCTTC.

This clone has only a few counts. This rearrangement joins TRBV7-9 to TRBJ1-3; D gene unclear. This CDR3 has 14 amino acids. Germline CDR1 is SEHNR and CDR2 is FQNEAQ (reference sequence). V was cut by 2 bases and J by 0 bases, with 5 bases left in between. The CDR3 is CASSLFYSGNTIYF. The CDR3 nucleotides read TGTGCCAGCAGCTTATTTTACTCTGGAAACACCATATATTTT.

The CDR3 nucleotides read TGCGCCAGCAGCCAAGATAGGGGGCTAGCGGGAATCAATGAGCAGTTCTTC. Its protein is CASSQDRGLAGINEQFF. The chain employs TRBV4-3 and TRBJ2-1, with TRBD2 identical over 9 bases. The CDR3 is made up of 17 amino acids. V trimming: 0 bases; J trimming: 6 bases; junction bases outside the gene matches: 9. Germline-derived CDR1 and CDR2 are LGHNA and YSLEER.

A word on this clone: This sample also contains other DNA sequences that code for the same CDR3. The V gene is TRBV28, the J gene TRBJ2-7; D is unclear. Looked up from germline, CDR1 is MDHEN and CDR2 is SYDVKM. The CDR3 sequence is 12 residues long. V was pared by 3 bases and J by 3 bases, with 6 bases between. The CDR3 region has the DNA TGTGCCAGCAGTTTGGAAGGCTACGAGCAGTACTTC. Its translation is CASSLEGYEQYF.

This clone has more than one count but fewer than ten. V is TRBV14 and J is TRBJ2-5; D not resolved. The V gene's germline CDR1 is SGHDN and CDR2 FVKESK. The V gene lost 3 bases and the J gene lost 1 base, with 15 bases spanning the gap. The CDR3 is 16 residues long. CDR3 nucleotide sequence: TGTGCCAGCAGCCACTTCCCCGTCCCCACCCAAGAGACCCAGTACTTC. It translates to CASSHFPVPTQETQYF.

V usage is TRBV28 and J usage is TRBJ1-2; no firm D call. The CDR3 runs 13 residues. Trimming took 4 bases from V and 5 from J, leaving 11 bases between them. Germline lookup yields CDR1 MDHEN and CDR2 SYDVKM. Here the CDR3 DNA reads TGTGCCAGCAGTTCGGACGGACGTTATGGCTACACCTTC. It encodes CASSSDGRYGYTF.

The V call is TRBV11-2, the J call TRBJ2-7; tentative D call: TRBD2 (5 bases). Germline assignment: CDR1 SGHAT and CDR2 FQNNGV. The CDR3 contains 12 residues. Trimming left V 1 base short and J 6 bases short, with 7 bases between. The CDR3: CASSLARGEQYF. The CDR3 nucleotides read TGTGCCAGCAGCTTAGCTCGGGGCGAGCAGTACTTC.

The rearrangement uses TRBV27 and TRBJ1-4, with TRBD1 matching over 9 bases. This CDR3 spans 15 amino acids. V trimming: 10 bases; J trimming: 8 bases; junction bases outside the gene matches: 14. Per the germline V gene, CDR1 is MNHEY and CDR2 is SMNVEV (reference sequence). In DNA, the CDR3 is TGTGCCACAAGGAAGAACAGGGGGCGTACGGAAAAACTGTTTTTT. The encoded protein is CATRKNRGRTEKLFF.

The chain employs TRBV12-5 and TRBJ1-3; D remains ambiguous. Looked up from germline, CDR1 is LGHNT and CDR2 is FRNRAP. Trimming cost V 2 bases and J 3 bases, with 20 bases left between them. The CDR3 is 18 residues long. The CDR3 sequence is CASGLPKRLPPFGNTIYF. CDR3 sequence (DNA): TGTGCTAGTGGTTTGCCAAAAAGGTTACCACCCTTTGGAAACACCATATATTTT. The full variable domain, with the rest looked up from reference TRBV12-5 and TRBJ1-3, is DARVTQTPRHKVTEMGQEVTMRCQPILGHNTVFWYRQTMMQGLELLAYFRNRAPLDDSGMPKDRFSAEMPDATLATLKIQPSEPRDSAVYFCASGLPKRLPPFGNTIYFGEGSWLTVV.

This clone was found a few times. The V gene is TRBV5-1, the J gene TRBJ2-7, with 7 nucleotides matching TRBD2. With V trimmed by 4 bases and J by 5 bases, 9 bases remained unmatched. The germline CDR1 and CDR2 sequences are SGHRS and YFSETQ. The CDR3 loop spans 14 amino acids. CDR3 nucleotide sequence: TGCGCCAGCAGCCCTGTACCGGGAGGTAACGAGCAGTACTTC. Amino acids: CASSPVPGGNEQYF.

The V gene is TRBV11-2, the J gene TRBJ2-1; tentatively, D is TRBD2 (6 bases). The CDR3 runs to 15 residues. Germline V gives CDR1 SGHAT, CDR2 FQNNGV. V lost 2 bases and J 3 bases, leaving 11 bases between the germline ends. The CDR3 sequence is CASSLLPGSYNEQFF. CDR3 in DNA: TGTGCCAGCAGCTTACTGCCCGGGAGCTACAATGAGCAGTTCTTC.

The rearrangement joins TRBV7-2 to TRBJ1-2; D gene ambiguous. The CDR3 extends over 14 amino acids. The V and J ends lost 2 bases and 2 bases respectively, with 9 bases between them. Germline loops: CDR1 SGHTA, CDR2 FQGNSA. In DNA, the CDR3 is TGTGCCAGCAGCTTACAGGCCGAGAACTATGGCTACACCTTC. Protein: CASSLQAENYGYTF.

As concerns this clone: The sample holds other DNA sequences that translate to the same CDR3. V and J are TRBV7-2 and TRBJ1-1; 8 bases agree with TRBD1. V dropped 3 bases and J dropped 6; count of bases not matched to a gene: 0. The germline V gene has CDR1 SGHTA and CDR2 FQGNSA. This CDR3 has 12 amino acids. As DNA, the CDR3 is TGTGCCAGCAGCTTGACAGGGGCTGAAGCTTTCTTT. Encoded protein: CASSLTGAEAFF. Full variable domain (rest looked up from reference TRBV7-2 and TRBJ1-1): GAGVSQSPSNKVTEKGKDVELRCDPISGHTALYWYRQSLGQGLEFLIYFQGNSAPDKSGLPSDRFSAERTGGSVSTLTIQRTQQEDSAVYLCASSLTGAEAFFGQGTRLTVV.